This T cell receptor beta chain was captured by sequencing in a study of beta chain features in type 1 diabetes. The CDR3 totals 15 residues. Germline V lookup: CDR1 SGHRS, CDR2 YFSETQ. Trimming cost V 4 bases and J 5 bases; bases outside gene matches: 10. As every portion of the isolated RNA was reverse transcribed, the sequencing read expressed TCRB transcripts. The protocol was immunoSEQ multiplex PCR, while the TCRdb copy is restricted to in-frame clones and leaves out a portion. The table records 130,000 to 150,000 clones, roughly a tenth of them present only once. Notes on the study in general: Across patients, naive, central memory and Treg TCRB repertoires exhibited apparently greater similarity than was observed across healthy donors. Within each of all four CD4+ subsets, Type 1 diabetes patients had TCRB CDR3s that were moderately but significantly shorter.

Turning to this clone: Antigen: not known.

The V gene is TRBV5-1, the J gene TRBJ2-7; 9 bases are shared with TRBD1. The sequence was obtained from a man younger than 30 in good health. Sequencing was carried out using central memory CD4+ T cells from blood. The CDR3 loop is CASSAAGTGFDEQYF. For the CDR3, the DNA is TGCGCCAGCAGCGCAGCCGGGACAGGGTTCGACGAGCAGTACTTC. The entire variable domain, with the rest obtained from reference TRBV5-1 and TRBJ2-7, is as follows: KAGVTQTPRYLIKTRGQQVTLSCSPISGHRSVSWYQQTPGQGLQFLFEYFSETQRNKGNFPGRFSGRQFSNSRSEMNVSTLELGDSALYLCASSAAGTGFDEQYFGPGTRLTVT.